This T cell receptor beta chain was documented in a study of shared clonotypes between healthy human individuals. Study as a whole: Researchers drew samples from a couple of women and a few men aged 18 to 49. Study results and caveats: The genetic and exposure-history diversity represented was limited by few donors. Sequencing depth was predicted to influence how clonotypes are shared among donors.

CDR3 length equals 15 residues. CDR1 is SGDLS, CDR2 YYNGEE, per germline. The V end was cut by 7 bases, the J end by 0 bases, with 17 bases between. To note about this clone: Its target is not known.

Execution of the assay was at deep level. Clones were read by immunoSEQ multiplex PCR, and TCRdb kept only the in-frame ones, dropping some. The sample has under 1 million clones; about 96% are singletons. CD45RO-negative CD8 cells positively selected for CCR7 made up the naive population, which excluded terminally differentiated effector memory CD45RA+ cells. V and J are TRBV9 and TRBJ2-7; D is perhaps TRBD2 (5 bases). The clonotype was recovered from a man younger than 40 in good health. Sequenced sample: naive CD8+ T cells sorted from blood. CDR3 protein: CASGPDFSLSYEQYF. CDR3 DNA: TGTGCCAGCGGACCGGACTTTTCTCTCTCCTACGAGCAGTACTTC.